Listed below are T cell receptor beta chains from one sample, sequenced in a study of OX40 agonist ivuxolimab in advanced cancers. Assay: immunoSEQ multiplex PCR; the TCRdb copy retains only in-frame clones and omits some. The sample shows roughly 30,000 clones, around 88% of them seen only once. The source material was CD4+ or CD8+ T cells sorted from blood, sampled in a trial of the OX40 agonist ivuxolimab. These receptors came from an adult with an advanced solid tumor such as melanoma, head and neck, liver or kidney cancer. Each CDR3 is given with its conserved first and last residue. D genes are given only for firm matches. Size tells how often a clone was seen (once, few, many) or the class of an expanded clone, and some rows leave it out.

CDR3 protein: CSVGVGQLGIYEQYF; CDR3 DNA: TGCAGCGTTGGAGTGGGACAGCTAGGAATCTACGAGCAGTACTTC; D gene: TRBD1; J gene: TRBJ2-7; V gene: TRBV29-1; clone size: NA
CDR3 protein: CASSSPGSSYEQYF; CDR3 DNA: TGCGCCAGCAGCTCCCCGGGCTCTTCCTACGAGCAGTACTTC; D gene: NA; J gene: TRBJ2-7; V gene: TRBV5-1; clone size: NA
CDR3 protein: CASSVDTANYGYTF; CDR3 DNA: TGTGCCAGCAGCGTTGACACGGCTAACTATGGCTACACCTTC; D gene: NA; J gene: TRBJ1-2; V gene: TRBV7-2; clone size: NA
CDR3 protein: CASSFISESGEQYF; CDR3 DNA: TGTGCCAGCAGTTTTATCTCAGAGTCGGGCGAGCAGTACTTC; D gene: NA; J gene: TRBJ2-7; V gene: TRBV28; clone size: NA
CDR3 protein: CAISDYGEQYF; CDR3 DNA: TGTGCCATCAGTGATTATGGGGAGCAGTACTTC; D gene: NA; J gene: TRBJ2-7; V gene: TRBV10-3; clone size: NA
CDR3 protein: CASSSLSGAEETQYF; CDR3 DNA: TGTGCCAGCAGTTCCCTGTCCGGGGCGGAAGAGACCCAGTACTTC; D gene: NA; J gene: TRBJ2-5; V gene: TRBV27; clone size: NA
CDR3 protein: CATSSVLATEAFF; CDR3 DNA: TGTGCCACCAGCTCCGTCCTGGCCACTGAAGCTTTCTTT; D gene: NA; J gene: TRBJ1-1; V gene: TRBV15; clone size: NA
CDR3 protein: CATTQGGNEQFF; CDR3 DNA: TGTGCCACCACACAGGGGGGCAATGAGCAGTTCTTC; D gene: TRBD1; J gene: TRBJ2-1; V gene: TRBV27; clone size: NA
CDR3 protein: CASSIPLNGVSGANVLTF; CDR3 DNA: TGTGCCAGCAGCATTCCCCTCAACGGGGTTTCTGGGGCCAACGTCCTGACTTTC; D gene: NA; J gene: TRBJ2-6; V gene: TRBV21-1; clone size: medium-sized
CDR3 protein: CASSPPAGNYGYTF; CDR3 DNA: TGTGCCAGCAGTCCACCCGCGGGTAACTATGGCTACACCTTC; D gene: NA; J gene: TRBJ1-2; V gene: TRBV27; clone size: NA